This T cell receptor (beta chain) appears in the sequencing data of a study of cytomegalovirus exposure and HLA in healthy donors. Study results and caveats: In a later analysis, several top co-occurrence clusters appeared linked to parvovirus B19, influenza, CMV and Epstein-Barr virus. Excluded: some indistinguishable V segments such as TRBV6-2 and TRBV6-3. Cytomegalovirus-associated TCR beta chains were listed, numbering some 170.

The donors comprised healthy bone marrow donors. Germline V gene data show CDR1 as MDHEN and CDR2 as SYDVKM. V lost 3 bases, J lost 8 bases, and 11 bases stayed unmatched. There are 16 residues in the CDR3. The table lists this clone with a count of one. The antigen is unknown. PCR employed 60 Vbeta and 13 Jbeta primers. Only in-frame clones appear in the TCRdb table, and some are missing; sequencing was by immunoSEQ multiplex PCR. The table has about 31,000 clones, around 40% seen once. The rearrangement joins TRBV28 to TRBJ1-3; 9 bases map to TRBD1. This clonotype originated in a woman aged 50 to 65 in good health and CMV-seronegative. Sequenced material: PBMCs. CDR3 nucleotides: TGTGCCAGCAGTTTCTCACCGGGACAGGGTTGGGACACCATATATTTT. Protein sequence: CASSFSPGQGWDTIYF.